The 32 T cell receptor beta chains listed next were all sequenced from one sample in a study of T-cell reconstitution after alpha-beta-depleted transplantation in children. Molecular barcoding with unique molecular identifiers was used for the TCRbeta library. Via MiXCR, TCRdb re-called the PCR reads, giving one row per CDR3 protein. The top ten hold about 28% of the sample, which has about 900,000 distinct CDR3 sequences, under 30% seen once. Specimen: PBMCs, mostly from graft donor cells, collected 360 days after TCRalphabeta/CD19-depleted stem cell transplant. Source of these receptors: a boy in the first two years of life who had a stem cell transplant for SCID, so the T cells may come from the graft donor.

The chain uses TRBV12-3 or TRBV12-4 and TRBJ2-7, with D possibly being TRBD2 (6 bases). Trimming shortened V by 8 bases and J by 4 bases, and 15 bases separated the two germline ends. The CDR3 covers 13 residues. The CDR3: CASGRRGEYEQYF. CDR3 nucleotides: TGTGCCAGCGGAAGGAGGGGCGAGTACGAGCAGTACTTC.

The sample holds a few counts of this clonotype. V gene TRBV28 combines with J gene TRBJ2-3; 10 bases map to TRBD1. The CDR3 is 18 residues long. Germline CDR1 and CDR2: MDHEN and SYDVKM. With 7 bases clipped from V and 4 bases from J, the junction kept 17 bases outside the gene matches. The CDR3 sequence: CASNLWTLGTGDADTQYF. The CDR3 region has the DNA TGTGCCAGCAACCTATGGACTCTCGGGACAGGGGATGCAGATACGCAGTATTTT.

The CDR3 bases are TGTGCCAGCTCACCAGATGGGACAAACTACGAGCAGTACTTC. Translation gives CASSPDGTNYEQYF. This chain connects TRBV18 to TRBJ2-7, with D possibly being TRBD1 (6 bases). Germline CDR1 reads KGHSH; CDR2 reads LQKENI. Deletions cut 2 bases from V and 3 bases from J, with 11 bases between. The CDR3 is made up of 14 amino acids.

This clonotype was counted only a few times. The chain uses TRBV7-2 and TRBJ1-2; D remains unclear. The CDR3 has 14 amino acids. V was shortened by 1 base and J by 5 bases, with 11 bases between the two germline ends. The germline V gene encodes CDR1 SGHTA and CDR2 FQGNSA. The CDR3: CASSLVAERYGYTF. CDR3 nucleotides: TGTGCCAGCAGCTTAGTAGCAGAAAGATATGGCTACACCTTC.

This clonotype was observed a few times. The chain couples TRBV7-2 to TRBJ2-1, with TRBD2 matching over 7 bases. Germline-derived CDR1 and CDR2 are SGHTA and FQGNSA. Germline trimming cut 1 base from V and 4 bases from J; bases unmatched to any gene: 7. The CDR3 runs 16 residues. The CDR3, as DNA: TGTGCCAGCAGCTTAGACGGGGGGACCTCTTACAATGAGCAGTTCTTC. It codes for CASSLDGGTSYNEQFF. The whole variable domain, remainder taken from reference TRBV7-2 and TRBJ2-1, is GAGVSQSPSNKVTEKGKDVELRCDPISGHTALYWYRQSLGQGLEFLIYFQGNSAPDKSGLPSDRFSAERTGGSVSTLTIQRTQQEDSAVYLCASSLDGGTSYNEQFFGPGTRLTVL.

This clonotype was detected only a few times. The gene calls are TRBV27 and TRBJ2-5, with D possibly matching TRBD2 (5 bases). The CDR3 totals 13 residues. V was cut by 1 base and J by 5 bases, with 8 bases left in between. CDR1 is MNHEY, CDR2 SMNVEV, per germline (reference sequence). The CDR3 nucleotides are TGTGCCAGCAGTTTATTCCCGGGGGAGACCCAGTACTTC. This sequence encodes CASSLFPGETQYF.

CDR3 in DNA: TGCGCCAGCACCCACGCGGGGGGAAATTCACCCCTCCACTTT. This sequence encodes CASTHAGGNSPLHF. V is TRBV5-1 and J is TRBJ1-6; perhaps TRBD1 as D (5 bases). Trimming took off 6 bases at V and 7 bases at J, with 14 bases between the two ends. The CDR3 loop spans 14 amino acids. The V gene's germline CDR1 is SGHRS and CDR2 YFSETQ.

V is TRBV4-1 and J is TRBJ2-3; D may be TRBD1 (5 bases). Looked up from germline, CDR1 is MGHRA and CDR2 is YSYEKL. The CDR3 totals 17 residues. Trimming removed 6 bases at V and 2 bases at J, with 21 bases between. The CDR3 DNA is TGCGCCAGCAGGCCTAGTGGGGCTACGCTTTACACAGATACGCAGTATTTT. It codes for CASRPSGATLYTDTQYF.

J is TRBJ2-3 and V is TRBV7-6; the D gene could be TRBD1 or TRBD2 (6 bases each). The V end was cut by 2 bases, the J end by 3 bases, with 12 bases between. The CDR3 totals 15 residues. In germline, CDR1 is SGHVS, CDR2 FNYEAQ. The CDR3: CASSLKGGSTDTQYF. CDR3 sequence (DNA): TGTGCCAGCAGCTTAAAGGGGGGCTCTACAGATACGCAGTATTTT.

The genes are TRBV29-1 and TRBJ2-7; 9 bases align to TRBD1. This CDR3 has 15 amino acids. V was pared by 5 bases and J by 6 bases, with 14 bases of the junction left unmatched. Germline assignment: CDR1 SQVTM and CDR2 ANQGSEA. DNA of the CDR3: TGCAGCGTTCTGGGGGTGGGGACAGGGATAAGCGAGCAGTACTTC. It specifies CSVLGVGTGISEQYF.

Details on this clonotype: This is likely a read error, given that the CDR3 carries no conserved phenylalanine or tryptophan at its end. The chain carries TRBV6-1 and TRBJ1-4; D might be TRBD1 (6 bases). V lost 6 bases and J lost 7, with 12 bases in between. The CDR3 has 13 residues. CDR1 is MNHNS, CDR2 SASEGT, per germline. The CDR3 is CASRLTGSEKLFY. CDR3 DNA sequence: TGTGCCAGCAGGCTAACAGGGAGTGAAAAACTGTTTTAT.

The rearrangement uses TRBV5-1 and TRBJ2-6, with D unclear. V was cut by 2 bases and J by 0 bases, with 12 bases left in between. Germline V CDR1 and CDR2: SGHRS, YFSETQ. The CDR3 covers 17 residues. CDR3 sequence: CASSFQSTSSGANVLTF. CDR3 in DNA: TGCGCCAGCAGCTTCCAATCGACTTCCTCTGGGGCCAACGTCCTGACTTTC.

A few counts support this clonotype. The chain uses TRBV20-1 and TRBJ2-1; a weak D match, TRBD2 (6 bases). The CDR3 contains 13 residues. V lost 5 bases to trimming and J lost 2 bases, with 10 bases between them. Per the germline V gene, CDR1 is DFQATT and CDR2 is SNEGSKA (reference sequence). This CDR3 reads CSAAGRPYNEQFF. CDR3 in DNA: TGCAGTGCTGCGGGGAGGCCCTACAATGAGCAGTTCTTC.

The table lists this clonotype with a few counts. The chain employs TRBV7-7 and TRBJ2-5, with TRBD2 as a possible D gene (6 bases). Germline V lookup: CDR1 SSHAT, CDR2 FNYEAQ (reference sequence). Trimming left V 5 bases short and J 2 bases short, with 15 bases between. There are 15 residues in the CDR3. The CDR3 is CASSPSGLVQETQYF. The CDR3 bases are TGTGCCAGCAGCCCGTCGGGACTGGTACAAGAGACCCAGTACTTC.

Only a few counts were recorded for this clonotype. The chain couples TRBV29-1 to TRBJ1-6; a weak D match, TRBD1 (5 bases). Germline lookup yields CDR1 SQVTM and CDR2 ANQGSEA. CDR3 size: 13 residues. Deletions cut 4 bases from V and 6 bases from J, with 10 bases between. The CDR3 coding sequence is TGCAGCGTTGGTTGGGGCCCTAATTCACCCCTCCACTTT. This translates into CSVGWGPNSPLHF.

This clonotype appeared a few times. V usage is TRBV5-1 and J usage is TRBJ2-1; 9 bases align to TRBD2. The CDR3 has 13 amino acids. Germline V CDR1 and CDR2: SGHRS, YFSETQ. The trim removed 5 bases at V and 9 bases at J, leaving 6 bases unmatched. CDR3 amino acids: CASRAGGAVEQFF. CDR3 in DNA: TGCGCCAGCAGGGCGGGGGGGGCCGTTGAGCAGTTCTTC.

The CDR3 sequence is CASSHPGTDFSYEQYF. CDR3 in DNA: TGCGCCAGCAGCCACCCTGGGACAGACTTTTCCTACGAGCAGTACTTC. The V gene is TRBV4-1, the J gene TRBJ2-7; TRBD1 agrees at 7 bases. This CDR3 comprises 16 residues. Germline V gives CDR1 MGHRA, CDR2 YSYEKL. With V trimmed by 3 bases and J by 1 base, 9 bases remained unmatched.

This clonotype occurred a few times. This sequence joins TRBV12-3 or TRBV12-4 and TRBJ1-4, with 7 bases aligning to TRBD1. Germline trimming cut 6 bases from V and 8 bases from J; bases unmatched to any gene: 12. The CDR3 has 15 residues. The CDR3: CASSTIQGRREKLFF. CDR3 coding DNA: TGTGCCAGCAGCACGATACAGGGGCGTCGAGAAAAACTGTTTTTT.

The chain carries TRBV7-6 and TRBJ2-5; D uncertain. Germline values: CDR1 SGHVS, CDR2 FNYEAQ. Trimming shortened V by 5 bases and J by 0 bases, and 16 bases separated the two germline ends. The CDR3 length is 16 residues. The CDR3 protein is CASSPQIHAYQETQYF. CDR3 DNA sequence: TGTGCCAGCAGCCCCCAGATCCATGCTTACCAAGAGACCCAGTACTTC.

This clonotype was counted a few times. The gene calls are TRBV29-1 and TRBJ1-2; 7 bases match TRBD1. V was pared by 2 bases and J by 2 bases, with 11 bases of the junction left unmatched. CDR1 SQVTM and CDR2 ANQGSEA come from the germline V gene. This CDR3 has 16 amino acids. CDR3: CSVELSGGVENYGYTF. The CDR3 bases are TGCAGCGTTGAACTCTCAGGGGGGGTGGAGAACTATGGCTACACCTTC.

This chain uses TRBV12-3 or TRBV12-4 with TRBJ2-1; no clear D gene. Trimming took 2 bases from V and 10 from J, leaving 12 bases between them. CDR3 length: 13 residues. The CDR3 region has the DNA TGTGCCAGCAGTTTAAGTGGGGTGCAAGAGCAGTTCTTC. Its translation: CASSLSGVQEQFF.

The chain combines TRBV5-1 with TRBJ2-5, with no clear D. The V gene lost 6 bases and the J gene lost 5 bases, with 11 bases spanning the gap. From germline, CDR1 is SGHRS and CDR2 YFSETQ. The CDR3 runs 12 residues. The CDR3 here is CASKIGSETQYF. CDR3 DNA: TGCGCCAGCAAGATTGGGTCGGAGACCCAGTACTTC.

In its sample, this clonotype was seen a few times. The genes are TRBV12-3 or TRBV12-4 and TRBJ2-3, with a tentative D call TRBD2 (6 bases). With 6 bases removed from V and 0 bases from J, the gap between germline ends came to 19 bases. The CDR3 spans 17 residues. The CDR3 DNA reads TGTGCCAGCAGCAATAAAGGCGTAGCGGTGAGCACAGATACGCAGTATTTT. Its translation: CASSNKGVAVSTDTQYF.

The gene calls are TRBV2 and TRBJ1-4; the match to TRBD1 covers 8 bases. From germline, CDR1 is SNHLY and CDR2 FYNNEI. The CDR3 runs 13 residues. With V trimmed by 6 bases and J by 7 bases, 4 bases remained unmatched. CDR3 in amino acids: CASRDRAGEKLFF. CDR3 nucleotide sequence: TGTGCCAGCAGGGACAGGGCGGGTGAAAAACTGTTTTTT.

The genes are TRBV7-6 and TRBJ2-7, with D possibly being TRBD1 (6 bases). V lost 5 bases to trimming and J lost 9 bases, with 23 bases between them. CDR1 is SGHVS, CDR2 FNYEAQ, per germline. The CDR3 covers 15 residues. The CDR3 region is CASSNQTGSGRVQYF. In DNA, the CDR3 is TGTGCCAGCAGCAACCAAACAGGGTCCGGACGTGTGCAGTACTTC.

J is TRBJ2-1 and V is TRBV5-1, with 7 bases matching TRBD2. Looked up from germline, CDR1 is SGHRS and CDR2 is YFSETQ. With V trimmed by 0 bases and J by 7 bases, 7 bases remained unmatched. The CDR3 sequence is 15 residues long. As DNA, the CDR3 is TGCGCCAGCAGCTTGGGTCTAGCGGATCGGAATGAGCAGTTCTTC. Encoded protein: CASSLGLADRNEQFF. Looking up the rest from reference TRBV5-1 and TRBJ2-1 gives the full variable domain: KAGVTQTPRYLIKTRGQQVTLSCSPISGHRSVSWYQQTPGQGLQFLFEYFSETQRNKGNFPGRFSGRQFSNSRSEMNVSTLELGDSALYLCASSLGLADRNEQFFGPGTRLTVL.

V and J are TRBV11-2 and TRBJ2-7; D is perhaps TRBD2 (7 bases). The length of the CDR3 is 15 residues. Germline CDR1 and CDR2: SGHAT and FQNNGV. The V gene lost 6 bases and the J gene lost 3 bases, with 18 bases spanning the gap. The CDR3 spells CASRGGDTGIYEQYF. DNA of the CDR3: TGTGCCAGCAGAGGGGGGGATACAGGGATCTACGAGCAGTACTTC. The variable domain in full, completed from reference TRBV11-2 and TRBJ2-7, reads EAGVAQSPRYKIIEKRQSVAFWCNPISGHATLYWYQQILGQGPKLLIQFQNNGVVDDSQLPKDRFSAERLKGVDSTLKIQPAKLEDSAVYLCASRGGDTGIYEQYFGPGTRLTVT.

Remarks on this clonotype: One end of the junction fails to match germline, which may point to a read error. The genes are TRBV20-1 and TRBJ1-2, with D perhaps TRBD1 (5 bases). This CDR3 contains 12 residues. The germline V gene has CDR1 DFQATT and CDR2 SNEGSKA (reference sequence). The CDR3 is CSARDGAYVYTF. CDR3 bases: TGCAGTGCTAGAGATGGGGCCTATGTCTACACCTTC.

J is TRBJ2-3 and V is TRBV12-5; no clear D gene. The germline V gene encodes CDR1 LGHNT and CDR2 FRNRAP. The CDR3 is 13 residues long. V was pared by 4 bases and J by 2 bases, with 7 bases between. The CDR3: CASGSPPTDTQYF. CDR3 nucleotide sequence: TGTGCTAGTGGTTCCCCCCCCACAGATACGCAGTATTTT.

The count of this clonotype is one. V gene TRBV6-4 combines with J gene TRBJ1-5; 7 bases are a match to TRBD1. CDR1 and CDR2 from the germline V gene are MRHNA and SNTAGT. This CDR3 region has 17 residues. The junction had 12 bases not matched to a gene; V was cut back by 5 bases and J by 2 bases. The CDR3 is CASSTGAGGRGNQPQHF. CDR3 DNA sequence: TGTGCCAGCAGTACCGGGGCAGGGGGACGAGGCAATCAGCCCCAGCATTTT.

This chain connects TRBV4-3 to TRBJ1-4; TRBD1 matches at 8 bases. From germline, CDR1 is LGHNA and CDR2 YSLEER. With 1 base clipped from V and 13 bases from J, the junction kept 8 bases outside the gene matches. This CDR3 is built from 14 residues. The DNA for the CDR3 is TGCGCCAGCAGCCAAGTTGTCAGGGGGCAGGGACTGTTTTTT. Translated, it gives CASSQVVRGQGLFF.

This clonotype has only a few counts. This chain joins TRBV6-1 and TRBJ1-2; no clear D gene. Between the trimmed V and J ends, which lost 6 bases and 1 base, there was a span of 18 bases. There are 16 residues in the CDR3. Germline values: CDR1 MNHNS, CDR2 SASEGT. The CDR3 loop reads CASSLRTESFNYGYTF. The CDR3 nucleotides are TGTGCCAGCAGCTTGCGGACCGAAAGCTTTAACTATGGCTACACCTTC.